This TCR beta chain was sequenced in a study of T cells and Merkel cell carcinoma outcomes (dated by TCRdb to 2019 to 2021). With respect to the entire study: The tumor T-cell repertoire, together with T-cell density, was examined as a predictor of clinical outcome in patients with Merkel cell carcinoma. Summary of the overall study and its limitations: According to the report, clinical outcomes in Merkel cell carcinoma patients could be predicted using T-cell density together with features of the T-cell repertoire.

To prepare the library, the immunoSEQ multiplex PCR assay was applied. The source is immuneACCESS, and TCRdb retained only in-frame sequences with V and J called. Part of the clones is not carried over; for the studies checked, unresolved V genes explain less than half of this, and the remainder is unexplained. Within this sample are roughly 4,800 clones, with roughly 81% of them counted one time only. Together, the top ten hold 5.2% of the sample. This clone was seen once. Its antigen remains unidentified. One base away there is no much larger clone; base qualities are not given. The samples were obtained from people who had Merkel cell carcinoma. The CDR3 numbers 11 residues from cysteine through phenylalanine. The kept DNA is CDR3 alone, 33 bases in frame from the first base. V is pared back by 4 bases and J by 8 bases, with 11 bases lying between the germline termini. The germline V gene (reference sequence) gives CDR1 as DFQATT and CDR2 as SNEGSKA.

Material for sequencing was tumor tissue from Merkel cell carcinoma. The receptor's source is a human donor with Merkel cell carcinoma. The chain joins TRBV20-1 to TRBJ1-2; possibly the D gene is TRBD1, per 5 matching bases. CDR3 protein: CSATQGYGYTF. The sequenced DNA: TGCAGTGCTACGCAGGGATACGGCTACACCTTC.